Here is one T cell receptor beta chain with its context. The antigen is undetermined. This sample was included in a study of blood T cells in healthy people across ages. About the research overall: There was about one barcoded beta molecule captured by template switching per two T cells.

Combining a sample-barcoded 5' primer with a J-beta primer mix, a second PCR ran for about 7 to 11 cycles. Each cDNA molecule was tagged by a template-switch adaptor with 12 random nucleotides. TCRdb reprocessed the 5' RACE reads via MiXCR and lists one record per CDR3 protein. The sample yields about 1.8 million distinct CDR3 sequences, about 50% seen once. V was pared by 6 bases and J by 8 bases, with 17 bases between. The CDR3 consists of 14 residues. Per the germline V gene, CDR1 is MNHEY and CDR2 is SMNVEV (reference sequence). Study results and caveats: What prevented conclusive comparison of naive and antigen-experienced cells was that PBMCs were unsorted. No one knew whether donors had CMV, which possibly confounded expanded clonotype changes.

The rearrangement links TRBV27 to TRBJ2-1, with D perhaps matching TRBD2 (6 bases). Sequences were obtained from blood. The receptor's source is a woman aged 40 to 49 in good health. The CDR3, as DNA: TGTGCCAGCAGCCGACCAGGACTAATCCATGAGCAGTTCTTC. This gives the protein CASSRPGLIHEQFF.